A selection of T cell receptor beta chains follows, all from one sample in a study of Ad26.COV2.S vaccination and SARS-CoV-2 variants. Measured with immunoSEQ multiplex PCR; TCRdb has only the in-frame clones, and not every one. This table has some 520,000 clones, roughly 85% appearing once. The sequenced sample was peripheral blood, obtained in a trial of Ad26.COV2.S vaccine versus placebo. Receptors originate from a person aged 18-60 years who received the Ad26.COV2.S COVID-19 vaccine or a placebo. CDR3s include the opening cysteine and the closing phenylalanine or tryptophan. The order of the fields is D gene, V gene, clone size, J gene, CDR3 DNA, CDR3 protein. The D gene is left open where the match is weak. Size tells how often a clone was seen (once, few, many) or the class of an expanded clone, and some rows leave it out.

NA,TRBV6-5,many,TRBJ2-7,TGTGCCAGCAGTTACTGGGGATCGGTGACTTACGAGCAGTACTTC,CASSYWGSVTYEQYF
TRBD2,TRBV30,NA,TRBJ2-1,TGTGCCTGGAGTGCCGGGAGGACCTACAATGAGCAGTTCTTC,CAWSAGRTYNEQFF
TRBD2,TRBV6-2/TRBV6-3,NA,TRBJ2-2,TGTGCCAGCAGTTTACTAGCGGGGAACACCGGGGAGCTGTTTTTT,CASSLLAGNTGELFF
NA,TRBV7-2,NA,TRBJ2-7,TGTGCCAGCAGCTTAAGGGGCACCTACGAGCAGTACTTC,CASSLRGTYEQYF
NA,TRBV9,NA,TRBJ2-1,TGTGCCAGCAGCGTAGGGGGTAGTACTGGTGTTGAGCAGTTCTTC,CASSVGGSTGVEQFF
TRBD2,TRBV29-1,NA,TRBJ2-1,TGCAGCGGCGGGACTATAACGCGGGATGAGCAGTTCTTC,CSGGTITRDEQFF
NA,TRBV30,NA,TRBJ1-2,TGTGCCTGGACCCAGGGAGGGGGTGATGGCTACACCTTC,CAWTQGGGDGYTF
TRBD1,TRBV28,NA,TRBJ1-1,TGTGCCAGCAGGACGGGACAGGGCGGGACTGAAGCTTTCTTT,CASRTGQGGTEAFF
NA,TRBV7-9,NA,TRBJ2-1,TGTGCCAGCAGCGGAATAGGGTTCCCCTACAATGAGCAGTTCTTC,CASSGIGFPYNEQFF
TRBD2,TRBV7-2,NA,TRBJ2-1,TGTGCCAGCAGCTTAGCAGTGCGGGAGGCAGAAGAGCAGTTCTTC,CASSLAVREAEEQFF
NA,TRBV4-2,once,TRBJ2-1,TGTGCCAGCAGCCAAGGATCGGCGGAACTATACAATGAGCAGTTCTTC,CASSQGSAELYNEQFF
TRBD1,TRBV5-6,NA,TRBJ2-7,TGTGCCAGCAGCTTGGTGGGACAGGGGCCAGCCTACGAGCAGTACTTC,CASSLVGQGPAYEQYF
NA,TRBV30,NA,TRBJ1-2,TGTGCCTGGAGTGACGCCCTACTGGGTGGCTACACCTTC,CAWSDALLGGYTF
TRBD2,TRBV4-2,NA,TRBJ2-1,TGTGCCAGCAGCCAAGTCGGGCTAGCGGCCTACAATGAGCAGTTCTTC,CASSQVGLAAYNEQFF
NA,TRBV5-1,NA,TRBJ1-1,TGCGCCAGCAGCTCACAACCCGGAGGGGCAAGAGTCATGAACACTGAAGCTTTCTTT,CASSSQPGGARVMNTEAFF
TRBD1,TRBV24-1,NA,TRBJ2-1,TGTGCCACCAGTGATTTCCTAGGGGACAGGGGGCGAAATGAGCAGTTCTTC,CATSDFLGDRGRNEQFF
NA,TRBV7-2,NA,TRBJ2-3,TGTGCCAGCAGCCCCCATAGACAGGGCACAGATACGCAGTATTTT,CASSPHRQGTDTQYF
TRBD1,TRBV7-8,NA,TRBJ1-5,TGTGCCAGCAGCTTACAAAACCCGACAGGGGTTGGGCAGCCCCAGCATTTT,CASSLQNPTGVGQPQHF